Presented here are 12 T cell receptor beta chains from one specimen sequenced in a study of T-cell reconstitution after alpha-beta-depleted transplantation in children. Molecular barcoding with unique molecular identifiers was used for the TCRbeta library. MiXCR, run by TCRdb on the PCR reads, gives a single entry per CDR3 protein. Of 450,000 to 600,000 distinct CDR3 sequences in the sample, 32% were seen once. The material sequenced was PBMCs from the stem cell graft donor, taken from the stem cell graft. These receptors all come from a human donor who donated a stem cell graft to a child with aplastic anemia.

The rearrangement joins TRBV6-5 to TRBJ2-1; maybe TRBD2 (6 bases). Trimming shortened V by 7 bases and J by 5 bases, and 15 bases separated the two germline ends. From germline, CDR1 is MNHEY and CDR2 SVGAGI. The CDR3 consists of 14 residues. The CDR3 bases are TGTGCCAGCAACCGAGAGGGACTCAACAATGAGCAGTTCTTC. This encodes CASNREGLNNEQFF.

Only a few counts were recorded for this clonotype. The V call is TRBV6-1, the J call TRBJ2-5; D remains ambiguous. The germline V gene encodes CDR1 MNHNS and CDR2 SASEGT. V lost 8 bases and J 5 bases, leaving 12 bases between the germline ends. This CDR3 is built from 12 residues. The CDR3 DNA sequence: TGTGCCAGCGAAACTGAATCGGAGACCCAGTACTTC. It translates to CASETESETQYF.

The chain joins TRBV15 to TRBJ2-7; D may be TRBD1 or TRBD2 (5 bases each). CDR1 and CDR2 (germline): LNHNV, YYDKDF (reference sequence). This CDR3 contains 18 residues. V gave up 1 base and J gave up 4 bases, with 23 bases separating them. CDR3 nucleotide sequence: TGTGCCACCAGCAGAGTATTAGAAGGGGAGCCCCCACATTACGAGCAGTACGTC. Translated: CATSRVLEGEPPHYEQYV.

This clonotype was detected only a few times. The gene calls are TRBV12-3 or TRBV12-4 and TRBJ1-1; TRBD1 matches 10 bases. The J segment lost 4 bases and the V segment lost 5 bases, leaving 4 bases of the junction unmatched. This CDR3 comprises 14 residues. The CDR3: CASSLTGGVTEAFF. DNA of the CDR3: TGTGCCAGCAGTCTGACAGGGGGCGTCACTGAAGCTTTCTTT.

V usage is TRBV5-1 and J usage is TRBJ1-2; 7 nucleotides agree with TRBD1. Germline trimming cut 1 base from V and 7 bases from J; bases unmatched to any gene: 13. The CDR3 is made up of 16 amino acids. The V gene's germline CDR1 is SGHRS and CDR2 YFSETQ. This CDR3 is CASSLTEGARVSGYTF. The CDR3 region has the DNA TGCGCCAGCAGCTTGACGGAGGGGGCGCGGGTTTCTGGCTACACCTTC.

V and J are TRBV6-1 and TRBJ2-3; D may be TRBD1 (6 bases). The V gene's germline CDR1 is MNHNS and CDR2 SASEGT. The CDR3 covers 15 residues. V dropped 3 bases and J dropped 9 bases, with 19 bases sitting between them. The CDR3 nucleotides read TGTGCCAGCAGTGAGGCAGAGCGGATTAGGGGGACGCAGTATTTT. Residues: CASSEAERIRGTQYF.

The V and J genes are TRBV29-1 and TRBJ2-3, with D hard to call. V lost 4 bases to trimming and J lost 0 bases, with 8 bases between them. Germline CDR1 reads SQVTM; CDR2 reads ANQGSEA. This CDR3 contains 13 residues. The CDR3 region is CSVGQSSTDTQYF. CDR3 in DNA: TGCAGCGTTGGGCAGTCTAGCACAGATACGCAGTATTTT.

This clonotype has only a few counts. The CDR3 sequence: CASSYRAGSGYTF. CDR3 coding DNA: TGTGCCAGCAGTTACCGGGCAGGGAGTGGCTACACCTTC. The chain joins TRBV6-5 to TRBJ1-2; D is possibly TRBD1 (5 bases). The CDR3 extends over 13 amino acids. Deletions cut 2 bases from V and 7 bases from J, with 11 bases between. Germline V gene data show CDR1 as MNHEY and CDR2 as SVGAGI.

This clonotype turned up a few times. The chain employs TRBV9 and TRBJ1-1; TRBD1 might be the D (6 bases). The CDR3 contains 13 residues. Germline V gene data show CDR1 as SGDLS and CDR2 as YYNGEE. Trimming cost V 0 bases and J 6 bases, with 9 bases left between them. CDR3 sequence reads: CASSVAGASEAFF. CDR3 in DNA: TGTGCCAGCAGCGTAGCAGGGGCGTCTGAAGCTTTCTTT.

The V gene is TRBV7-2, the J gene TRBJ2-3; D uncertain. The V end lost 3 bases, the J end lost 7 bases, and 5 bases lay between the germline ends. Germline-derived CDR1 and CDR2 are SGHTA and FQGNSA. The CDR3 is 11 residues long. The CDR3 DNA is TGTGCCAGCAGCTTGAGCTATACGCAGTATTTT. Translating it yields CASSLSYTQYF.

The chain has TRBV12-3 or TRBV12-4 and TRBJ2-7; D ambiguous. The CDR3 extends over 13 amino acids. V was pared by 2 bases and J by 6 bases, with 11 bases between. CDR3 DNA sequence: TGTGCCAGCAGTTTATATATCTCGGGCGAGCAGTACGTC. Translated: CASSLYISGEQYV.

The sample holds many counts of this clonotype. The gene calls are TRBV7-2 and TRBJ2-1; D unclear. The V end lost 7 bases, the J end lost 7 bases, and 8 bases lay between the germline ends. The V gene's germline CDR1 is SGHTA and CDR2 FQGNSA. The CDR3 covers 11 residues. The CDR3 DNA sequence: TGTGCCAGCAATTTTCGAAATGAGCAGTTCTTC. This encodes CASNFRNEQFF.